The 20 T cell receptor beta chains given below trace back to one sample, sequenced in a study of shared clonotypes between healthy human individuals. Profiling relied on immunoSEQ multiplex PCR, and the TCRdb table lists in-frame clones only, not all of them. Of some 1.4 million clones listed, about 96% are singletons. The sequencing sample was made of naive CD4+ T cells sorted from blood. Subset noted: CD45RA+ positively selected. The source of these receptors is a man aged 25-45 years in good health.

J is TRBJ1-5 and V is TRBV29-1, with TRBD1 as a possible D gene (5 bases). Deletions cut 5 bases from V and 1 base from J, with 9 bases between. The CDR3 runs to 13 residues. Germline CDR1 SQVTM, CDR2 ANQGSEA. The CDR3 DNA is TGCAGCGTTAGGGGCGGGAGCAATCAGCCCCAGCATTTT. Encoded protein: CSVRGGSNQPQHF.

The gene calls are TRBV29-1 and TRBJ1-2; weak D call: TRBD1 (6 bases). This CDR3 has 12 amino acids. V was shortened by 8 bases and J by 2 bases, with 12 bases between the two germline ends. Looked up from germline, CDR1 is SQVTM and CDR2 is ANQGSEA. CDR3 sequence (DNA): TGCAGCTCCCTGACAGGAAACTATGGCTACACCTTC. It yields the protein CSSLTGNYGYTF.

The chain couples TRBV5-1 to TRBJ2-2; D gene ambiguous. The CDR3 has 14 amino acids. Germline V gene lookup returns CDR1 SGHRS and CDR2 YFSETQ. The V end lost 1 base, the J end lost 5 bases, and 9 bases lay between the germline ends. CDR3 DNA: TGCGCCAGCAGCTTGACCCCCCGGACCGGGGAGCTGTTTTTT. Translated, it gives CASSLTPRTGELFF.

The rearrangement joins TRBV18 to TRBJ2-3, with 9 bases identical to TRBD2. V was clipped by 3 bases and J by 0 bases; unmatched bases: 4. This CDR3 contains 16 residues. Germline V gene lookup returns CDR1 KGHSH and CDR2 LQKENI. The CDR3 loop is CASSPTSGRSTDTQYF. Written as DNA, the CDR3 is TGTGCCAGCTCACCGACTAGCGGAAGAAGCACAGATACGCAGTATTTT.

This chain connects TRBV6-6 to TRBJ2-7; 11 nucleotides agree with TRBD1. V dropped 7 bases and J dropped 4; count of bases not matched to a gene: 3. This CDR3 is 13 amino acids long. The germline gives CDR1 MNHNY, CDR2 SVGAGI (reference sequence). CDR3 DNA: TGTGCCAGCATGGACAGGGGGCTTTACGAGCAGTACTTC. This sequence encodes CASMDRGLYEQYF.

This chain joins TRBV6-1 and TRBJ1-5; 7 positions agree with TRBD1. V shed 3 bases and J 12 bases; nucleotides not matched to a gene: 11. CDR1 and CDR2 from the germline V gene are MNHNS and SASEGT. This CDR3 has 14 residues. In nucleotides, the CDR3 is TGTGCCAGCAGTGACTTGAGGGGGGCAGGGGGCCAGCATTTT. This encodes CASSDLRGAGGQHF.

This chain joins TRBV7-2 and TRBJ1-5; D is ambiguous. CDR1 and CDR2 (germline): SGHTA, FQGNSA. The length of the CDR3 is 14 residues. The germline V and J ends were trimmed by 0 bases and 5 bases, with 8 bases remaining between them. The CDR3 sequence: CASSLAGVDQPQHF. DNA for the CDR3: TGTGCCAGCAGCTTAGCCGGAGTGGATCAGCCCCAGCATTTT.

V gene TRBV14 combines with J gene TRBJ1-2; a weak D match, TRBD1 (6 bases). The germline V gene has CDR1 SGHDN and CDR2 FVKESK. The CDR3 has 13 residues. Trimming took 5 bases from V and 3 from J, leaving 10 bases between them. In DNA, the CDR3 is TGTGCCAGCAGCGGAAACAGGGACTATGGCTACACCTTC. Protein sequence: CASSGNRDYGYTF. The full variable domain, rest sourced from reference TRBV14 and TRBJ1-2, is EAGVTQFPSHSVIEKGQTVTLRCDPISGHDNLYWYRRVMGKEIKFLLHFVKESKQDESGMPNNRFLAERTGGTYSTLKVQPAELEDSGVYFCASSGNRDYGYTFGSGTRLTVV.

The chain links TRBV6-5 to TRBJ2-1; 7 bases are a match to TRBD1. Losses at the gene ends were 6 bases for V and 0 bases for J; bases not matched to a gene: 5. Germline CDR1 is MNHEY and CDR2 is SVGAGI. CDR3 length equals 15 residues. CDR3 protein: CASRATGSSYNEQFF. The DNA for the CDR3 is TGTGCCAGCAGAGCGACAGGGAGCTCCTACAATGAGCAGTTCTTC.

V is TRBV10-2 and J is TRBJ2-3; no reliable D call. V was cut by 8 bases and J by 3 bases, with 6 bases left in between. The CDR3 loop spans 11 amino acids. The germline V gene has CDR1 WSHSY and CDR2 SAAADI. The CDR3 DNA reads TGCGCCAGCCAGGAAACAGATACGCAGTATTTT. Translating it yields CASQETDTQYF.

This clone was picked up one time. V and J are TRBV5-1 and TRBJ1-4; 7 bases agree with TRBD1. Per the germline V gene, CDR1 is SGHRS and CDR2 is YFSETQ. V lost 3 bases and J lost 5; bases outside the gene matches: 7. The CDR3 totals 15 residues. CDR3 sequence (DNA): TGCGCCAGCAGCTGGAGACAGGGCCGAAATGAAAAACTGTTTTTT. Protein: CASSWRQGRNEKLFF.

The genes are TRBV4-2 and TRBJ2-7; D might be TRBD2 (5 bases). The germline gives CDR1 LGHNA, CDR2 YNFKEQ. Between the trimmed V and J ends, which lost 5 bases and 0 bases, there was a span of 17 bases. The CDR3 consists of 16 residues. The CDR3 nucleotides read TGTGCCAGCAGCGAACCTAGCTATTCCTCCTCCTACGAGCAGTACTTC. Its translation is CASSEPSYSSSYEQYF.

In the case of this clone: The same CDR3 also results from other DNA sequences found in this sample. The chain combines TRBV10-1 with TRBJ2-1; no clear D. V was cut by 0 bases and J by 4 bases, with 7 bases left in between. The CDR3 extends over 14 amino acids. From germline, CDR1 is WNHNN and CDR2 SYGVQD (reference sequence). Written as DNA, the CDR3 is TGCGCCAGCAGTGAGTCCGGTCGATACAATGAGCAGTTCTTC. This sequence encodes CASSESGRYNEQFF.

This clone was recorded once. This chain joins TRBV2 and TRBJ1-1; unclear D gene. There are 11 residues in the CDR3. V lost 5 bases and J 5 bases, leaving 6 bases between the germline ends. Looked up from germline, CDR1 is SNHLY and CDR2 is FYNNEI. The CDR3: CASSINTEAFF. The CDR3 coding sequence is TGTGCCAGCAGTATAAATACTGAAGCTTTCTTT.

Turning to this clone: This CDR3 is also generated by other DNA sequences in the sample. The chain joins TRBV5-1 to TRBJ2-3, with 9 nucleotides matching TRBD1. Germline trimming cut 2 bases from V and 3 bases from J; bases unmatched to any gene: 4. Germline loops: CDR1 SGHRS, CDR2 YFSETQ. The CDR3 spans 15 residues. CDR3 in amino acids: CASSLRTGDTDTQYF. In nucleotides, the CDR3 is TGCGCCAGCAGCTTAAGGACAGGGGATACAGATACGCAGTATTTT.

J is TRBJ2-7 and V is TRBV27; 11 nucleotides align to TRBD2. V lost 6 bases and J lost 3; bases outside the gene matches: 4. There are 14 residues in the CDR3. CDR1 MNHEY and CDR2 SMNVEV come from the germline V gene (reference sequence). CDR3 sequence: CASRPTSGSYEQYF. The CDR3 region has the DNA TGTGCCAGCAGGCCAACTAGCGGGAGCTACGAGCAGTACTTC.

CDR3 sequence reads: CASISPGSHEQYF. CDR3 in DNA: TGTGCCAGCATCTCCCCCGGGAGCCACGAGCAGTACTTC. The chain joins TRBV28 to TRBJ2-7, with D tentatively TRBD2 (6 bases). The ends were cut back, 7 bases at V and 5 bases at J, with 15 bases in the middle. The V gene's germline CDR1 is MDHEN and CDR2 SYDVKM. This CDR3 contains 13 residues.

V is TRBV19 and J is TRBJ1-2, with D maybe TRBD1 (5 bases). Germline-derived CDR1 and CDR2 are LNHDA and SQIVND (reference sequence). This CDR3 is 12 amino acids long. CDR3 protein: CGSARDAYGYTF. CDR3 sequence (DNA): TGTGGTTCCGCGCGGGACGCCTATGGCTACACCTTC.

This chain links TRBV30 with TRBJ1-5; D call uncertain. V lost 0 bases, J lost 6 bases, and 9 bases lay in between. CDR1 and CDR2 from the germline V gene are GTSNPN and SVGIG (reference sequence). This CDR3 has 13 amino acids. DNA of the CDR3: TGTGCCTGGAGTGTGCGGGGTACTCAGCCCCAGCATTTT. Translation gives CAWSVRGTQPQHF.

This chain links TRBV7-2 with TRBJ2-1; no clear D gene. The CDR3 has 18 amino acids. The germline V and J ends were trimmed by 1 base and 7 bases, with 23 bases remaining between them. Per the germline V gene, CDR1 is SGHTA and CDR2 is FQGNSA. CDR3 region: CASSLEASAPRIGNEQFF. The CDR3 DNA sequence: TGTGCCAGCAGCTTAGAAGCCTCCGCGCCCAGGATAGGGAATGAGCAGTTCTTC.